The rows below give T cell receptor beta chains drawn from one sample of a study of cytomegalovirus exposure and HLA in healthy donors. TCRdb's table, derived via immunoSEQ multiplex PCR, lists solely in-frame clones and lacks some. The repertoire table contains about 39,000 clones. Sequencing was done on a sample of PBMCs. These receptors were collected from a young woman in good health and CMV-seropositive. CDR3s include the opening cysteine and the closing phenylalanine or tryptophan. The order of the fields is CDR3 protein, CDR3 length, V gene.

CASSPGDSCFLRQETQYF 18 TRBV28
CASSSTGYEQYF 12 TRBV27
CASSIYRGQGTQYF 14 TRBV6-6
CASSLVQRNTEAFF 14 TRBV7-8
CASSTGGILRDEQFF 15 TRBV5-1
CASSPRTSYGYTF 13 TRBV9
CASRSSGGSSYNEQFF 16 TRBV13
CASSLGQVYEQYF 13 TRBV11-2
CASRNPARNNEQFF 14 TRBV5-4
CASSRTSGLSEQYF 14 TRBV6-5
CASSSRQGAYTEAFF 15 TRBV5-1
CASSRSGAGADTQYF 15 TRBV5-1
CASSESGGSGNTIYF 15 TRBV10-1
CASSLGGGQGRVTEAFF 17 TRBV13
CASSLELGSNQPQHF 15 TRBV28
CASSIVADRGLFF 13 TRBV19
CASSQAEGRGYIHQPQHF 18 TRBV4-1
CASSRVLAGGSYRETQYF 18 TRBV7-2
CAARTGTGTYEQYF 14 TRBV10-3
CASSEVGGLETQYF 14 TRBV6-1
CASSLSSRLAGGNEQFF 17 TRBV4-1
CASRPRDRYTGELFF 15 TRBV27
CASSIALRTLITGELFF 17 TRBV19
CASSWGTGIYTEAFF 15 TRBV2
CSVGDQGAGETQYF 14 TRBV29-1
CASSREVSGANVLTF 15 TRBV19
CASSLNRASTDTQYF 15 TRBV7-6
CASSLDGLAGTDTQYF 16 TRBV5-1
CASSEYRGGQETQYF 15 TRBV10-1
CASSSGLAGNRDTQYF 16 TRBV2
CSGRTGFQETQYF 13 TRBV29-1
CASRKSSGGVGDTQYF 16 TRBV5-4
CASSYVTGEAFF 12 TRBV6-5
CASSPVQGKPTDTQYF 16 TRBV18
CASSQEEVGGGKTGELFF 18 TRBV4-2
CASSPTRGEETQYF 14 TRBV2
CASSETSASTDTQYF 15 TRBV10-2
CASRQRGPMDEQFF 14 TRBV5-4
CASSEGTGKNIQYF 14 TRBV6-1
CASSQDGLETGSQPQHF 17 TRBV4-1
CASTRTGGNTEAFF 14 TRBV6-5
CASSDPDRGGSSYNEQFF 18 TRBV2
CASSQAAGDSAFFF 14 TRBV4-1
CASSIRPGTVNEKLFF 16 TRBV19